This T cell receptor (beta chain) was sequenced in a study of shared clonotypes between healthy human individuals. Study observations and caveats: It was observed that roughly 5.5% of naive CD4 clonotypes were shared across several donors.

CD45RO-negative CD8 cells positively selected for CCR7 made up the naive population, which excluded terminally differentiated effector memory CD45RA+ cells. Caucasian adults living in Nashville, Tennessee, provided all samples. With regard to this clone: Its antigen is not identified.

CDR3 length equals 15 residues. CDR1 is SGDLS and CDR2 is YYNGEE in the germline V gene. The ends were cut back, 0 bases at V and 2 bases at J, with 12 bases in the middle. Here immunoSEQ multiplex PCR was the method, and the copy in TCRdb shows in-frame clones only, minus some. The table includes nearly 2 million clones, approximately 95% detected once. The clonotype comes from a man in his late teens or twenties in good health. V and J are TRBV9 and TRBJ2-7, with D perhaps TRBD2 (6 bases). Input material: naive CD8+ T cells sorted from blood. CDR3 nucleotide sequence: TGTGCCAGCAGCGTAGGACGGGGGACGCCCTACGAGCAGTACTTC. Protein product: CASSVGRGTPYEQYF.